Listed here are 27 T cell receptor beta chains from one sample, sequenced in a study of blood T cells in healthy people across ages. With a J-beta primer mix and a sample-barcoded 5' primer, a second PCR ran about 7 to 11 cycles. In TCRdb, the 5' RACE reads were re-called with MiXCR into one record per CDR3 protein. The data contain some 710,000 distinct CDR3 sequences, about 20% of them seen just once; the ten biggest clones take up around a fifth. Sequenced material: blood. The receptors stem from a man between 65 and 80 years old in good health.

The genes are TRBV18 and TRBJ2-5; D call uncertain. Germline lookup yields CDR1 KGHSH and CDR2 LQKENI. The CDR3 sequence is 14 residues long. The germline V and J ends were trimmed by 0 bases and 3 bases, with 8 bases remaining between them. The CDR3 is CASSPPTTKETQYF. Written as DNA, the CDR3 is TGTGCCAGCTCACCACCGACGACCAAAGAGACCCAGTACTTC.

This clonotype occurred a few times. V usage is TRBV12-3 or TRBV12-4 and J usage is TRBJ1-2; the D is unclear. The CDR3 sequence is 14 residues long. V shed 3 bases and J shed 7 bases, with 15 bases lying between them. CDR3 protein: CASSFALVPAGYTF. DNA of the CDR3: TGTGCCAGCAGTTTTGCCTTGGTCCCGGCTGGCTACACCTTC.

There are a few counts of this clonotype. J is TRBJ2-1 and V is TRBV9; D not certain. Germline loops: CDR1 SGDLS, CDR2 YYNGEE. Between the trimmed V and J ends, which lost 3 bases and 5 bases, there was a span of 15 bases. The CDR3 has 15 amino acids. CDR3 protein: CASSATAAPHNEQFF. In nucleotides, the CDR3 is TGTGCCAGCAGCGCCACAGCAGCCCCCCACAATGAGCAGTTCTTC. Full variable domain (missing parts from reference TRBV9 and TRBJ2-1): DSGVTQTPKHLITATGQRVTLRCSPRSGDLSVYWYQQSLDQGLQFLIQYYNGEERAKGNILERFSAQQFPDLHSELNLSSLELGDSALYFCASSATAAPHNEQFFGPGTRLTVL.

This clonotype occurred a few times. The V gene is TRBV4-2, the J gene TRBJ1-2; D unresolved. The V end lost 0 bases, the J end lost 6 bases, and 8 bases lay between the germline ends. CDR1 is LGHNA, CDR2 YNFKEQ, per germline. The CDR3 is 13 amino acids. The CDR3 DNA sequence: TGTGCCAGCAGCCAAGACAAGTGGGATGGCTACACCTTC. Translation gives CASSQDKWDGYTF.

Ten or more counts support this clonotype. The rearrangement uses TRBV20-1 and TRBJ1-2; 9 bases map to TRBD1. Germline CDR1 and CDR2: DFQATT and SNEGSKA (reference sequence). This CDR3 is 12 amino acids long. V lost 3 bases, J lost 6 bases, and 2 bases stayed unmatched. The DNA for the CDR3 is TGCAGTGCTAGGGACAGGGGTCATGGCTACACCTTC. This translates into CSARDRGHGYTF.

In this sample, this clonotype turned up a few times. The CDR3 DNA sequence: TGCGCCAGCAGCTCAATCGCCGGGACGAAGCTCTACTATGGCTACACCTTC. Protein: CASSSIAGTKLYYGYTF. The gene calls are TRBV5-1 and TRBJ1-2; maybe TRBD1 (5 bases). Germline CDR1 is SGHRS and CDR2 is YFSETQ. The V end was cut by 3 bases, the J end by 3 bases, with 21 bases between. CDR3 length: 17 amino acids.

This sequence joins TRBV12-3 or TRBV12-4 and TRBJ2-1; D gene uncertain. Trimming left V 8 bases short and J 0 bases short, with 11 bases between. The CDR3 has 14 residues. CDR3 protein: CASERASSYNEQFF. The CDR3 region has the DNA TGTGCCAGCGAAAGGGCGAGCTCCTACAATGAGCAGTTCTTC.

J is TRBJ1-2 and V is TRBV25-1; D is possibly TRBD1 (6 bases). The germline CDR1 and CDR2 sequences are MGHDK and SYGVNS. CDR3 length: 12 residues. V lost 8 bases and J 4 bases, leaving 11 bases between the germline ends. CDR3 DNA: TGTGCCAGCGCCGGGACACCCTATGGCTACACCTTC. This sequence encodes CASAGTPYGYTF.

The chain joins TRBV9 to TRBJ2-5; D call uncertain. CDR1 and CDR2 (germline): SGDLS, YYNGEE. V was shortened by 0 bases and J by 5 bases, with 8 bases between the two germline ends. This CDR3 contains 13 residues. CDR3 protein: CASSVDSRETQYF. The CDR3 nucleotides are TGTGCCAGCAGCGTAGATTCGAGGGAGACCCAGTACTTC.

This clonotype was seen ten or more times. J is TRBJ2-1 and V is TRBV28, with unresolved D. The J call may be in error: the DNA end matches TRBJ2-5 better. Looked up from germline, CDR1 is MDHEN and CDR2 is SYDVKM. CDR3 length: 14 amino acids. CDR3 residues: CASSLGYSQETQYF. The CDR3 DNA sequence: TGTGCCAGCAGTTTAGGGTACTCACAAGAGACCCAGTACTTC.

The V call is TRBV27, the J call TRBJ2-3, with D maybe TRBD1 (5 bases). CDR1 is MNHEY and CDR2 is SMNVEV in the germline V gene (reference sequence). This CDR3 region has 14 residues. V was shortened by 3 bases and J by 2 bases, with 9 bases between the two germline ends. The CDR3 DNA follows: TGTGCCAGCAGTTTCGACAGAATCACAGATACGCAGTATTTT. Translating gives CASSFDRITDTQYF.

The gene calls are TRBV11-2 and TRBJ2-3, with 11 nucleotides matching TRBD2. The CDR3 contains 18 residues. Germline values: CDR1 SGHAT, CDR2 FQNNGV. V trimming: 1 base; J trimming: 7 bases; junction bases outside the gene matches: 13. CDR3 loop: CASSLAAGTSGSRYTQYF. In DNA, the CDR3 is TGTGCCAGCAGCTTAGCCGCAGGGACTAGCGGTTCGAGATATACGCAGTATTTT.

The chain couples TRBV5-4 to TRBJ2-1; no reliable D call. This CDR3 region has 14 residues. The germline V gene encodes CDR1 SGHNT and CDR2 YYREEE (reference sequence). The V gene lost 9 bases and the J gene lost 8 bases, with 21 bases spanning the gap. In nucleotides, the CDR3 is TGTGCCATCGGGCTAGGGTGGGCGCTAGATGAGCAGTTCTTC. Its protein is CAIGLGWALDEQFF. Supplemented by reference TRBV5-4 and TRBJ2-1, the full variable domain reads ETGVTQSPTHLIKTRGQQVTLRCSSQSGHNTVSWYQQALGQGPQFIFQYYREEENGRGNFPPRFSGLQFPNYSSELNVNALELDDSALYLCAIGLGWALDEQFFGPGTRLTVL.

This clonotype showed up just a few times. The chain employs TRBV20-1 and TRBJ2-5, with TRBD2 matching over 12 bases. This CDR3 is built from 16 residues. CDR1 is DFQATT, CDR2 SNEGSKA, per germline (reference sequence). The junction had 4 bases not matched to a gene; V was cut back by 1 base and J by 1 base. The CDR3 reads CSARGTSGNPQETQYF. The CDR3 DNA reads TGCAGTGCTAGAGGGACTAGCGGGAACCCCCAAGAGACCCAGTACTTC.

With regard to this clonotype: Germline and junction disagree at one end, which may indicate a read error. V gene TRBV5-1 combines with J gene TRBJ2-4; TRBD2 might be the D (5 bases). CDR1 is SGHRS, CDR2 YFSETQ, per germline. The CDR3 has 14 amino acids. CDR3 loop: CASSLGLEENIRYF. CDR3 bases: TGCGCCAGCAGCTTGGGCCTGGAGGAAAACATTCGGTACTTC.

This clonotype was counted only a few times. The V gene is TRBV29-1, the J gene TRBJ1-1; D is unresolved. Germline V gives CDR1 SQVTM, CDR2 ANQGSEA. This CDR3 is 11 amino acids long. V gave up 7 bases and J gave up 3 bases, with 9 bases separating them. This CDR3 is CSAYAHTEAFF. The CDR3 DNA sequence: TGCAGCGCCTATGCCCACACTGAAGCTTTCTTT.

This clonotype was detected a few times. This sequence joins TRBV29-1 and TRBJ2-1; possible D gene TRBD2, 5 bases. Germline-derived CDR1 and CDR2 are SQVTM and ANQGSEA. This CDR3 contains 13 residues. The V end was cut by 7 bases, the J end by 0 bases, with 10 bases between. CDR3 sequence reads: CSGLGDSYNEQFF. The CDR3 coding sequence is TGCAGCGGACTCGGGGACTCCTACAATGAGCAGTTCTTC.

As to this clonotype: Germline is not matched at one junction end, which may reflect a read error. The V gene is TRBV6-2 or TRBV6-3, the J gene TRBJ2-5; D ambiguous. Looked up from germline, CDR1 is MNHEY and CDR2 is SVGEGT. The CDR3 spans 13 residues. CDR3 in amino acids: CASSPMGSSEPFF. CDR3 DNA: TGTGCCAGCAGCCCGATGGGTAGTAGTGAGCCGTTCTTC.

This clonotype was observed at least ten times. This chain uses TRBV7-8 with TRBJ2-5; no clear D gene. Germline assignment: CDR1 SGHVS and CDR2 FQNEAQ. This CDR3 contains 16 residues. Trimming took 1 base from V and 0 from J, leaving 12 bases between them. CDR3 loop: CASSLVGYPNQETQYF. CDR3 coding DNA: TGTGCCAGCAGCTTAGTGGGCTACCCGAACCAAGAGACCCAGTACTTC.

The chain joins TRBV4-2 to TRBJ1-5; possible D gene TRBD1, 5 bases. Trimming left V 0 bases short and J 2 bases short, with 20 bases between. Germline V gives CDR1 LGHNA, CDR2 YNFKEQ. There are 19 residues in the CDR3. In nucleotides, the CDR3 is TGTGCCAGCAGCCAAGATCTAATTAATAGGTGGGGGGGCAATCAGCCCCAGCATTTT. Translating it yields CASSQDLINRWGGNQPQHF.

This sequence joins TRBV7-6 and TRBJ1-2, with no clear D. CDR3 length equals 16 residues. Trimming took off 2 bases at V and 5 bases at J, with 18 bases between the two ends. Germline V gene data show CDR1 as SGHVS and CDR2 as FNYEAQ. Here the CDR3 DNA reads TGTGCCAGCAGCTTAAACTTTGTGACGGACCTATATGGCTACACCTTC. It codes for CASSLNFVTDLYGYTF.

This clonotype was detected only a few times. The chain uses TRBV20-1 and TRBJ2-5; D is perhaps TRBD2 (5 bases). Germline CDR1 is DFQATT and CDR2 is SNEGSKA (reference sequence). The V gene lost 3 bases and the J gene lost 2 bases, with 16 bases spanning the gap. The CDR3 has 15 amino acids. CDR3 amino acids: CSASSPGGLQETQYF. CDR3 nucleotide sequence: TGCAGTGCTAGTAGCCCGGGCGGGCTACAAGAGACCCAGTACTTC.

A few counts support this clonotype. This sequence joins TRBV14 and TRBJ2-5; 12 bases align to TRBD1. Near its end, the DNA agrees better with TRBJ2-7, so the J call may be wrong. The CDR3 is 16 amino acids. Per germline, CDR1 SGHDN and CDR2 FVKESK. This chain's CDR3 is CASSVGTGGVVYEQYF. The CDR3 region has the DNA TGTGCCAGCAGCGTCGGGACAGGGGGCGTCGTCTACGAGCAGTACTTC.

This clonotype was seen more than once but under ten times. The V gene is TRBV7-9, the J gene TRBJ2-3; D is possibly TRBD1 (6 bases). Germline values: CDR1 SEHNR, CDR2 FQNEAQ (reference sequence). This CDR3 is built from 15 residues. V shed 5 bases and J shed 2 bases, with 14 bases lying between them. The CDR3 DNA reads TGTGCCAGCAGCCAGGGGACGATCCTCACAGATACGCAGTATTTT. Its translation is CASSQGTILTDTQYF.

The V and J genes are TRBV5-1 and TRBJ2-3; possibly TRBD2 for D (6 bases). V was trimmed by 4 bases and J by 2 bases, leaving 17 bases between them. Germline CDR1 and CDR2: SGHRS and YFSETQ. The CDR3 consists of 16 residues. The CDR3 region is CASSPTGGIATDTQYF. In nucleotides, the CDR3 is TGCGCCAGCAGCCCCACCGGGGGAATAGCCACAGATACGCAGTATTTT.

This chain's CDR3 is CASSPNPAGDSNQPQHF. In DNA, the CDR3 is TGTGCCAGCTCACCAAATCCGGCAGGAGATAGCAATCAGCCCCAGCATTTT. The chain has TRBV18 and TRBJ1-5; D is unresolved. V was trimmed by 2 bases and J by 0 bases, leaving 14 bases between them. CDR3 size: 17 residues. Germline V lookup: CDR1 KGHSH, CDR2 LQKENI.

This clonotype occurred a few times. The chain employs TRBV6-5 and TRBJ2-5; D remains ambiguous. V was pared by 3 bases and J by 11 bases, with 10 bases between. CDR1 MNHEY and CDR2 SVGAGI come from the germline V gene. The CDR3 runs to 11 residues. DNA of the CDR3: TGTGCCAGCAGTTATAACAGAGAGCAGTACTTC. Amino acid sequence: CASSYNREQYF.